The rows below give T cell receptor beta chains drawn from one sample of a study of blood T cell repertoires in COVID-19. Profiling relied on immunoSEQ multiplex PCR, and the TCRdb table lists in-frame clones only, not all of them. The sample has about 58,000 clones, roughly 84% seen once; the top ten hold around 4.5%. What was sequenced was peripheral blood. All receptors come from a man aged 35 to 55 with active COVID-19. The CDR3 runs from the conserved cysteine through the conserved F or W. D genes are given only for firm matches. The listing skips clone size in some rows; elsewhere it reads once, few, many or a size class.

clone_size	j_call	v_call	d_call	cdr3_nt	cdr3_aa
NA	TRBJ1-3	TRBV14	TRBD1	TGTGCCAGCAGCCAAGATACGGGGACAGGATCTCGGGGAGGAAACACCATATATTTT	CASSQDTGTGSRGGNTIYF
NA	TRBJ1-2	TRBV5-1	NA	TGCGCCAGCAGCTCACAGCTCAGAACTAACTATGGCTACACCTTC	CASSSQLRTNYGYTF
NA	TRBJ2-6	TRBV5-4	NA	TGTGCCAGCAGACACTCTGGGGCCAACGTCCTGACTTTC	CASRHSGANVLTF
few	TRBJ2-3	TRBV7-9	NA	TGTGCCAGCAGCTTAGCCTCGAACTGGGCTAGCACAGATACGCAGTATTTT	CASSLASNWASTDTQYF
NA	TRBJ2-1	TRBV27	NA	TGTGCCAGCAGAAAGGCGGAGACGGGAAGGAATGAGCAGTTCTTC	CASRKAETGRNEQFF
NA	TRBJ2-5	TRBV2	NA	TGTGCCAGCAGTGCTGAAGAGACCCAGTACTTC	CASSAEETQYF
NA	TRBJ2-2	TRBV5-1	TRBD2	TGCGCCAGCCGAGAAAGTTCCGGGACTACCTTGAGATTTAGGAACACCGGGGAGCTGTTTTTT	CASRESSGTTLRFRNTGELFF
once	TRBJ2-3	TRBV3-1/TRBV3-2	NA	TGTGCCAGCAGCCAAGATTCCGCGCGGGGTGCAGATACGCAGTATTTT	CASSQDSARGADTQYF
NA	TRBJ2-3	TRBV9	TRBD2	TGTGCCAGCAGCGTTATAGCGGGAGTGTGGGATACGCAGTATTTT	CASSVIAGVWDTQYF
few	TRBJ2-2	TRBV15	NA	TGTGCCACCAGCACCGGGGGGCTCTCTATGGCGGGCACCGGGGAGCTGTTTTTT	CATSTGGLSMAGTGELFF
once	TRBJ2-1	TRBV12-3/TRBV12-4	NA	TGTGCCAGCAGGAGGACTTACAATGAGCAGTTCTTC	CASRRTYNEQFF
NA	TRBJ2-7	TRBV29-1	NA	TGCACCTTTGAAGAGGAGGGGAACGAGCAGTACTTC	CTFEEEGNEQYF
NA	TRBJ2-1	TRBV24-1	NA	TGTGCCACCAGTGATGCCTCTCCCAGTGCGGGCAATGAGCAGTTCTTC	CATSDASPSAGNEQFF
NA	TRBJ1-5	TRBV6-1	NA	TGTGCCAGCAGTGAATACGGACAAGCTAGCAATCAGCCCCAGCATTTT	CASSEYGQASNQPQHF
NA	TRBJ1-5	TRBV18	TRBD1	TGTGCCAGCTCGCCATCAGGGGGTCTGGGAGAGCAGCCCCAGCATTTT	CASSPSGGLGEQPQHF
NA	TRBJ2-1	TRBV7-3	TRBD2	TGTGCCAGCAGCTTAGAAGCGGGAGCCCCGCGGGGCCTGTTCTTC	CASSLEAGAPRGLFF
NA	TRBJ1-6	TRBV5-8	NA	TGTGCCAGCAGCTTGGCTCTCGGGGTTACCGACTATAATTCACCCCTCCACTTT	CASSLALGVTDYNSPLHF
NA	TRBJ2-2	TRBV5-1	NA	TGCGCCAGCAGCTTGGCCTTCTCCCGGAGGACCGGGGAGCTGTTTTTT	CASSLAFSRRTGELFF
NA	TRBJ1-2	TRBV27	NA	TGTGCCAGCAGTCCCGACAGGCCCCAACTATATGGCTACACCTTC	CASSPDRPQLYGYTF
NA	TRBJ2-1	TRBV7-9	TRBD1	TGTGCCAGCAGCTTAGTTGGGACAGCCCACAATGAGCAGTTCTTC	CASSLVGTAHNEQFF
NA	TRBJ2-1	TRBV6-5	NA	TGTGCCAGCAGCTCAACCCTCCCGGGTGAGCAGTTCTTC	CASSSTLPGEQFF
NA	TRBJ2-6	TRBV6-5	TRBD1	TGTGCCAGCAGTACGACAGGGACTGGGGCCAACGTCCTGACTTTC	CASSTTGTGANVLTF
NA	TRBJ2-1	TRBV11-3	NA	TGTGCCAGCAGCTTAGTCGGGAGAGGTAACAATGAGCAGTTCTTC	CASSLVGRGNNEQFF
NA	TRBJ2-7	TRBV5-5	TRBD2	TGTGCCAGCAGCTCCCTCGGACTAGCCCCCGAGCAGTACTTC	CASSSLGLAPEQYF
few	TRBJ2-7	TRBV13	TRBD1	TGTGCCAGCAGCTCAGTCCTAAATACCCACAGGGGCCGGGCCTACGAGCAGTACTTC	CASSSVLNTHRGRAYEQYF
NA	TRBJ2-7	TRBV3-1/TRBV3-2	TRBD1	TGTGCCAGCAGCCAAGAAGGGGGCCTTCCCTCCTACGAGCAGTACTTC	CASSQEGGLPSYEQYF
NA	TRBJ2-7	TRBV14	NA	TGTGCCAGCAGCCAAGATAGGAGGGTACGGAACGAGCAGTACTTC	CASSQDRRVRNEQYF
NA	TRBJ1-5	TRBV27	TRBD1	TGTGCCAGCAGTCCAAGACAGGGGGCTGTCCAGCCCCAGCATTTT	CASSPRQGAVQPQHF
NA	TRBJ2-2	TRBV19	NA	TGTGCCAGTAGTGCGGGACTCTCCGGGGAGCTGTTTTTT	CASSAGLSGELFF
NA	TRBJ2-7	TRBV27	TRBD1	TGTGCCAGCAGTGGGACAGGGAATTCTCCCGAGCAGTACTTC	CASSGTGNSPEQYF
NA	TRBJ2-3	TRBV7-6	TRBD2	TGTGCCAGCAGCTTTCTTCCAGCGGGAGCCCAAGATACGCAGTATTTT	CASSFLPAGAQDTQYF
NA	TRBJ2-3	TRBV5-1	NA	TGCGCCAGCACCCCTCAGGGGGGACGAGATACGCAGTATTTT	CASTPQGGRDTQYF
NA	TRBJ2-1	TRBV4-1	TRBD1	TGCGCCAGCAGCCGAGGGGACAGGTCCTACAATGAGCAGTTCTTC	CASSRGDRSYNEQFF
NA	TRBJ2-7	TRBV7-9	TRBD2	TGTGCCAGCAGCTTAGGTCTAGCGGGAGTAGACGGCGAGCAGTACTTC	CASSLGLAGVDGEQYF
NA	TRBJ2-1	TRBV5-4	TRBD2	TGTGCCAGCACCTACGGGGGAGGGAACCGCAATGAGCAGTTCTTC	CASTYGGGNRNEQFF
NA	TRBJ1-6	TRBV6-1	NA	TGTGCCAGCAGTGGGCAGATGGGGGAGGCGAGTTCACCCCTCCACTTT	CASSGQMGEASSPLHF
NA	TRBJ2-7	TRBV5-4	TRBD1	TGTGCCAGCAGCTTGAGGACAGGTTCGGTCGAGCAGTACTTC	CASSLRTGSVEQYF
NA	TRBJ1-5	TRBV14	NA	TGTGCCAGCAGCCAAGATCTCAATCAGCCCCAGCATTTT	CASSQDLNQPQHF
NA	TRBJ2-7	TRBV7-9	TRBD1	TGTGCCAGCAGCCCGCCGACAGGGACGATCTACGAGCAGTACTTC	CASSPPTGTIYEQYF
once	TRBJ1-1	TRBV6-5	NA	TGTGCCAGCAGTTACCTGAGGAACACTGAAGCTTTCTTT	CASSYLRNTEAFF
NA	TRBJ2-7	TRBV10-3	NA	TGTGCCATCAGTGAGTCGTTGGCCCAAACGTACGAGCAGTACTTC	CAISESLAQTYEQYF
NA	TRBJ2-3	TRBV4-2	TRBD1	TGTGCCAGCAGCCTATCACCTGTGGGACAGGGGGCGAGTACGCAGTATTTT	CASSLSPVGQGASTQYF
NA	TRBJ1-1	TRBV5-1	NA	TGCGCCAGCAGCTTGGCCATGGCAGGGATGAACACTGAAGCTTTCTTT	CASSLAMAGMNTEAFF
NA	TRBJ2-3	TRBV5-1	NA	TGCGCCAGCAGCGCCGGGACAGATACGCAGTATTTT	CASSAGTDTQYF
NA	TRBJ2-7	TRBV19	NA	TGTGCCAGTAGTAAAGACCTACCCCCCTACGAGCAGTACTTC	CASSKDLPPYEQYF
NA	TRBJ2-7	TRBV9	TRBD1	TGTGCCAGCAGCGTGGGACAGGGGGGCTACGAGCAGTACTTC	CASSVGQGGYEQYF
NA	TRBJ2-5	TRBV5-1	TRBD1	TGCGCCAGCAGCTGGGGACAGGGGATCGGAGAGACCCAGTACTTC	CASSWGQGIGETQYF